This T cell receptor (beta chain) was recorded in a study of CD8+CD57+ T cells in acquired aplastic anemia. Across the whole study: Sorted CD4+ and CD8+ cells gave an average of approximately 3 ug of DNA.

Study-level findings and limits: Patients shared about 30 CD8+ CDR3 sequences with controls. No significant difference in CD8+ Simpson's diversity was found between patients and controls.

As for this clonotype: The antigen remains undetermined.

The use of genomic DNA as template underpinned the TCR beta VDJ and CDR3 profiling. Each CDR3 protein gets one entry after TCRdb re-called the reads with MiXCR. The table lists 110,000 or so distinct CDR3 sequences, 50% to 65% of them singletons, with 25% to 35% in the top ten. The sequenced sample was sorted CD4+, CD8+, or CD8+CD57+ T cells (not recorded which) from PBMCs. This TCR came from a human donor in good health, serving as a control.

The CDR3 is CATSRGQGGTEAFF. CDR3 nucleotide sequence: TGTGCCACCAGCAGAGGACAGGGAGGAACTGAAGCTTTCTTT. This rearrangement joins TRBV15 to TRBJ1-1, with 7 bases matching TRBD1. CDR3 size: 14 residues. The J segment lost 5 bases and the V segment lost 1 base, leaving 4 bases of the junction unmatched. Germline CDR1 LNHNV, CDR2 YYDKDF (reference sequence).